What follows describes a single T cell receptor beta chain. Its antigen is still unknown. TCR alpha and TCR beta cDNA libraries carrying sample barcodes and UMIs came from 5'RACE with constant-segment primers. TCRdb itself ran the 5' RACE reads through MiXCR, one entry per CDR3 protein. The sample has under 250,000 distinct CDR3 sequences, 15% seen once. Germline CDR1 reads LGHNA; CDR2 reads YSLEER. The CDR3 is 15 amino acids. The germline V and J ends were trimmed by 0 bases and 3 bases, with 12 bases remaining between them. The sample originates from a study of T-cell memory formation after mild COVID-19. Background on the study: Clustering of TCRs was largely donor specific. Notes on the study in general: Of the contracting clones, CD4+ ones lay mainly in CM and EM, and CD8+ ones in EMRA. A balance of CD4 and CD8 characterized clones contracting day 15 to 85, whereas later expanders leaned CD4+.

The chain combines TRBV4-3 with TRBJ2-7; possibly TRBD1 for D (6 bases). This receptor was taken from an adult woman who had mild COVID-19 (a few samples of this study predate the infection). Cell type and time point are not known. The material sequenced was PBMCs or a T cell subset sorted from them (not recorded which). The CDR3 DNA reads TGCGCCAGCAGCCAAGACCGGGACACCTACTACGAGCAGTACTTC. This sequence encodes CASSQDRDTYYEQYF.